These 9 T cell receptor beta chains were all obtained from the same sample, sequenced in a study of blood T cell repertoires in COVID-19 (dated by TCRdb to between 2020 and 2021). The library was made by the immunoSEQ multiplex PCR assay. TCRdb provides this immuneACCESS table in a form limited to in-frame rearrangements. Some clones are lacking; in checked studies, under half of them reflect an unresolved V gene, and why the rest are absent is not known. The sample table holds 35,000 to 50,000 clones, of which roughly 88% were seen once. The top ten clonotypes cover 7% to 9% of the sample. The sample taken for sequencing was peripheral blood. All receptors come from a man aged 55 to 70 with active COVID-19.

This clone was observed a handful of times. V gene TRBV4-1 combines with J gene TRBJ1-5; the match to TRBD1 covers 9 bases. The germline gives CDR1 MGHRA, CDR2 YSYEKL. The CDR3 has 15 residues. The J segment lost 5 bases and the V segment lost 0 bases, leaving 2 bases of the junction unmatched. DNA for the CDR3: TGCGCCAGCAGCCAAGATTGGGACAGGGATCAGCCCCAGCATTTT. Amino acid sequence: CASSQDWDRDQPQHF.

The DNA of the CDR3 is TGTGCCAGCAGCAAGCGGGACCGGGAGGATGAGCAGTTCTTC. The encoded protein is CASSKRDREDEQFF. This chain uses TRBV21-1 with TRBJ2-1; TRBD2 is taken as the D call from the table, unchecked against the DNA. TRBV21-1 is classified as a pseudogene. The CDR3 length is 14 residues.

V usage is TRBV10-3 and J usage is TRBJ1-6; 7 nucleotides match TRBD1. The length of the CDR3 is 14 residues. The germline V gene has CDR1 ENHRY and CDR2 SYGVKD. J lost 7 bases, V lost 4 bases, and 4 bases had no gene match. DNA for the CDR3: TGTGCCATCAGTGGTGACAGGGACAATTCACCCCTCCACTTT. Protein product: CAISGDRDNSPLHF.

V gene TRBV14 combines with J gene TRBJ1-2, with 9 bases lining up with TRBD1. The CDR3 totals 15 residues. J lost 5 bases, V lost 4 bases, and 8 bases had no gene match. CDR1 SGHDN and CDR2 FVKESK come from the germline V gene. CDR3 sequence (DNA): TGTGCCAGCAGCCCCTGGACAGGGGATTGGTATGGCTACACCTTC. Translating it yields CASSPWTGDWYGYTF.

The gene calls are TRBV18 and TRBJ2-7; a weak D match, TRBD1 (6 bases). Trimming cost V 6 bases and J 0 bases, with 9 bases left between them. Germline CDR1 KGHSH, CDR2 LQKENI. CDR3 length: 13 amino acids. In DNA, the CDR3 is TGTGCCAGCTCCGGACAGATCTCCTACGAGCAGTACTTC. It specifies CASSGQISYEQYF.

A few counts support this clone. J is TRBJ2-5 and V is TRBV7-9; weak D call: TRBD1 (5 bases). The CDR3 spans 15 residues. The V end was cut by 3 bases, the J end by 3 bases, with 14 bases between. Germline-derived CDR1 and CDR2 are SEHNR and FQNEAQ (reference sequence). This CDR3 is CASSFFLVTEETQYF. The CDR3, as DNA: TGTGCCAGCAGCTTCTTTCTTGTGACAGAAGAGACCCAGTACTTC.

The chain carries TRBV6-5 and TRBJ2-1; 15 nucleotides match TRBD2. The CDR3 is 16 amino acids. Germline V gene sequence: CDR1 MNHEY, CDR2 SVGAGI. J was trimmed by 13 bases and V by 2 bases; bases with no gene match: 9. In DNA, the CDR3 is TGTGCCAGCAGTTACGGGGGGACTAGCGGGAGGTCTTCACAGTTCTTC. As protein: CASSYGGTSGRSSQFF.

J is TRBJ2-7 and V is TRBV7-8; 14 nucleotides align to TRBD2. This CDR3 is 15 amino acids long. The V gene's germline CDR1 is SGHVS and CDR2 FQNEAQ. V shed 4 bases, J shed 7 bases, and the junction held 6 bases outside the gene matches. CDR3 amino acids: CASSWGTSGGGEQYF. CDR3 DNA: TGTGCCAGCAGCTGGGGGACTAGCGGGGGTGGTGAGCAGTACTTC.

The genes are TRBV2 and TRBJ1-5; the D gene is possibly TRBD1 (6 bases). Germline V gene lookup returns CDR1 SNHLY and CDR2 FYNNEI. The CDR3 spans 16 residues. V was clipped by 0 bases and J by 0 bases, with 9 bases between them. The CDR3 region has the DNA TGTGCCAGCAGTGAAGCGCCAGGGGCTAGCAATCAGCCCCAGCATTTT. Amino acid sequence: CASSEAPGASNQPQHF.